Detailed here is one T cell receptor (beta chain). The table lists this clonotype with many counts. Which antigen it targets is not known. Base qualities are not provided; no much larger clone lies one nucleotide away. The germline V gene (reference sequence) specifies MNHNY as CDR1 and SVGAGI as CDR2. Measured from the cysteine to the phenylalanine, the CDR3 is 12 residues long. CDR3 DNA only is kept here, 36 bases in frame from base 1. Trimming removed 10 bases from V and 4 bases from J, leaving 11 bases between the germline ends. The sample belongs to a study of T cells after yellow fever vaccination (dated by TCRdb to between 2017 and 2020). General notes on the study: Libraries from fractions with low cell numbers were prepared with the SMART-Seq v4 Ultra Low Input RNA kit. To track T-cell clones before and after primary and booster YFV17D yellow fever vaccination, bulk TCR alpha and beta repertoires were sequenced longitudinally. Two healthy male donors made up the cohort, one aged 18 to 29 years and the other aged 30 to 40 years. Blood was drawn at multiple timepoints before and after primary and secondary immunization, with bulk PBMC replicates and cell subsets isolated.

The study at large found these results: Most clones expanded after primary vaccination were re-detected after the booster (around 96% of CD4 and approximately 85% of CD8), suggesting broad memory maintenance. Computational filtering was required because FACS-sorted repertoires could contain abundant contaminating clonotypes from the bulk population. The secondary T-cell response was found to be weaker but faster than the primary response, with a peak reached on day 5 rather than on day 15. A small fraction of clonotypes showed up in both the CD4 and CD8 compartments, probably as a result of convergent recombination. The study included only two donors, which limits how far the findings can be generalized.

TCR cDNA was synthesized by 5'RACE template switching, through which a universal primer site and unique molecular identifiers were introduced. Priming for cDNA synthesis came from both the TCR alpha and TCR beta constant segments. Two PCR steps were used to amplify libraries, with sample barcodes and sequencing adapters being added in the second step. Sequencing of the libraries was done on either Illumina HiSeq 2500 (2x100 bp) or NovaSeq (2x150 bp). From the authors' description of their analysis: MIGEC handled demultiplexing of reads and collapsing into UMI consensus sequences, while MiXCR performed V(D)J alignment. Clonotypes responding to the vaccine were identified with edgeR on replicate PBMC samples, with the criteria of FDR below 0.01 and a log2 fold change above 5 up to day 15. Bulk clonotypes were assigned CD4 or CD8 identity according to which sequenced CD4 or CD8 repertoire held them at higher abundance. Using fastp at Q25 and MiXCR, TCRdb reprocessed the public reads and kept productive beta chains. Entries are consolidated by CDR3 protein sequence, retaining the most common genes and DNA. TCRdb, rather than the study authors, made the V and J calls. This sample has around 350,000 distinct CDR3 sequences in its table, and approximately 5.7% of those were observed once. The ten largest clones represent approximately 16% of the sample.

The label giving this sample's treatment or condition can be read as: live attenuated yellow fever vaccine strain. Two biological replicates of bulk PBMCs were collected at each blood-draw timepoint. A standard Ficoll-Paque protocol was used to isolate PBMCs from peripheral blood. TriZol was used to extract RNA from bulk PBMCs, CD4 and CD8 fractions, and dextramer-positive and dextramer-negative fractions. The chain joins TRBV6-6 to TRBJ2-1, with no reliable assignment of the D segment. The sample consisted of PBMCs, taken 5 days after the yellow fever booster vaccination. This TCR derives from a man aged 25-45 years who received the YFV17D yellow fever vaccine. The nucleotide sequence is TGTGCCATCAAGGGCTCTTACAATGAGCAGTTCTTC. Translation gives CAIKGSYNEQFF.